This T cell receptor (beta chain) was recovered during a study of cytomegalovirus exposure and HLA in healthy donors. This CDR3 has 14 amino acids. Trimming took off 0 bases at V and 7 bases at J, with 13 bases between the two ends. Looked up from germline, CDR1 is MNHEY and CDR2 is SVGAGI. Assay used: immunoSEQ multiplex PCR; TCRdb lists only in-frame clones, some missing. The table has about 82,000 clones, 85% to 95% seen once. The source of this sequence is a woman younger than 35 in good health and CMV-seronegative. Sequencing was carried out using PBMCs. The V gene is TRBV6-5, the J gene TRBJ2-7; D is possibly TRBD2 (6 bases). CDR3 sequence: CASSYSGGTREQYF. The CDR3 DNA sequence: TGTGCCAGCAGTTACTCTGGGGGGACTCGGGAGCAGTACTTC.